This T cell receptor beta chain was sequenced during a study of blood T cells in healthy people across ages (dated by TCRdb to between 2015 and 2016). Context from the whole study: In model experiments, roughly one uniquely barcoded TCR beta cDNA molecule per two T cells was captured by template switching. Two additional independent replicas of 1 million unique cDNA reads from the same blood draw were analyzed for two donors (one aged 18 to 30 and one aged 80 or older). To avoid experimental bias, donors of different ages were spread randomly across the sequencing lanes. Using deep sequencing normalized with unique cDNA molecular identifiers, the study measured how TCR beta repertoire diversity changes with age. The donors were divided into four age groups: young (average around 17 years), middle-aged (over 35), aged (62) and long-lived (roughly 82).

Libraries were made using 5' RACE. Sequencing used an Illumina HiSeq 2500. A second PCR of about 7 to 12 cycles was performed with a sample-barcoded 5' primer and a J-beta primer mix. A template-switch 5' adaptor carrying 12 random nucleotides introduced a unique molecular identifier onto each TCR beta cDNA molecule. Each sample yielded at least 2.5 million CDR3-containing paired-end reads. First-strand cDNA synthesis was performed from all RNA using the Mint cDNA synthesis kit, with priming by a TRBC-specific oligonucleotide. Following uracil-DNA glycosylase treatment, all cDNA underwent a first 18-cycle PCR with the universal primers M1SS and BC2_uni_R. For the original study's pipeline: For normalization, 1 million high-quality reads were randomly selected from each sample, with every read carrying a distinct molecular identifier. Reads sharing molecular identifiers were discarded rather than binned into consensus sequences. CDR3 identification, clonotype clustering and error correction used MiTCR with a Q25 quality threshold and the strictest error-elimination algorithm. Lower-bound total TCR beta diversity was estimated with a nonparametric unseen species model using Euler transformation. In-frame beta chains were kept once TCRdb had trimmed the public reads at Q25 with fastp and called clones with MiXCR. Identical CDR3 protein sequences are pooled into one entry, listed with their most common genes and DNA. For this entry, the V and J calls and clone size follow TCRdb and not the study's own pipeline. Counted in this sample were 850,000 to 950,000 distinct CDR3 sequences; roughly 26% of them appeared once. The ten largest clones represent roughly 17% of the sample.

As concerns this clonotype: It lacks a known antigen. Given a much more abundant clone one base away, this may be a read error.

The 35 to 40 donors, aged roughly 6 to 95 years, were systemically healthy Caucasian individuals from Russia. Each donor gave about 10 milliliters of peripheral blood, drawn into EDTA-treated Vacutainer tubes. Ficoll-Paque density-gradient centrifugation was used to isolate PBMCs, with at least 6.5 million per sample. Total RNA was extracted from PBMCs with Trizol reagent, with at least 5 micrograms obtained per sample. For every donor, flow cytometry on a PBMC aliquot measured the percentage of naive CD45RAhigh/CD27high T cells. Overall study results and their limits: A strong correlation was found between observed TCR beta diversity and the percentage of naive T cells measured by flow cytometry. As age increased, observed TCR beta diversity per million T cells dropped in a roughly linear way, and a significant reduction was already evident by age about 40. Because donor CMV infection status was unknown, age-related changes in expanded clonotypes were potentially confounded. Compared with the aged group, more naive CD4+ T cells, fewer expanded clones and increased TCR diversity were shown by the long-lived group, suggesting age selection. Conclusive comparison of naive and antigen-experienced compartments was prevented by the profiling of bulk unsorted PBMCs. Total diversity estimates from one million sequenced T cells were considered lower bounds and underestimates.

This clonotype was sampled from a woman at least 80 years old in good health. The sample comprised blood.

The DNA sequence is given as TGTGTCAGCAGGCGCCGGGACAGGGGTGTAGATGAGCAGTTCTTC. It translates as CVSRRRDRGVDEQFF. Rearrangement joined TRBV7-9 to TRBJ2-1; 10 nucleotides in the junction match TRBD1. The CDR3 contains 15 residues, cysteine and phenylalanine counted. Of all the DNA, just the CDR3 is kept, 45 bases in frame from base 1. For CDR1 and CDR2, the germline V gene (reference sequence) lists SEHNR and FQNEAQ.